This TCR beta chain was sequenced during a study of blood T cell repertoires in COVID-19. Study context: Donors in the United States, Italy and Spain gave samples during acute or convalescent COVID-19. PBMCs, B-cell-depleted T cells, or T cells provided the cDNA or gDNA that made up the material.

Germline CDR1 is SGHRS and CDR2 is YFSETQ. The CDR3 runs to 15 residues. V was clipped by 2 bases and J by 7 bases, with 13 bases between them. In the original workflow: Cell counts per sample came from amplifying reference gene primers. The protocol was immunoSEQ multiplex PCR, while the TCRdb copy is restricted to in-frame clones and leaves out a portion. The DNA was the basis for D and trimming; V, J and clone size are from that table. Found here are tens of thousands of clones, roughly 88% of them singletons; the top ten hold about 3.2%. The receptor was isolated from a human donor in a cohort sampled during active COVID-19. The V gene is TRBV5-1, the J gene TRBJ1-6; unclear D gene. Sequencing used peripheral blood. For the CDR3, the DNA is TGCGCCAGCAGCTTAGGCTTGGCGGGGAATTCACCCCTCCACTTT. As protein: CASSLGLAGNSPLHF.